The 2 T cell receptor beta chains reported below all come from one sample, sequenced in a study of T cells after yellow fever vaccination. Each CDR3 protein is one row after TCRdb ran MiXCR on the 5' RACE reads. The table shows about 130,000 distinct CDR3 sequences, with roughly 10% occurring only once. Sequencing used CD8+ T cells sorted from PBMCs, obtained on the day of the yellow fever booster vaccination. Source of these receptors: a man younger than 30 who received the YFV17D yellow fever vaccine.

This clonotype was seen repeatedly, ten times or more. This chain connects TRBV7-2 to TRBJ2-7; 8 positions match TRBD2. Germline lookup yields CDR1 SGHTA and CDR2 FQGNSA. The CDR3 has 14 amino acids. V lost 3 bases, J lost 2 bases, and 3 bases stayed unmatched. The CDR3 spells CASSFPGGAYEQYF. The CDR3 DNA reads TGTGCCAGCAGCTTCCCCGGGGGGGCCTACGAGCAGTACTTC.

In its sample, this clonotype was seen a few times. CDR3 in amino acids: CASSLAGGRNTEAFF. CDR3 bases: TGCGCCAGCAGCTTGGCCGGGGGCAGGAACACTGAAGCTTTCTTT. J is TRBJ1-1 and V is TRBV5-1; possibly TRBD1 for D (6 bases). The CDR3 extends over 15 amino acids. V lost 0 bases, J lost 1 base, and 10 bases lay in between. Germline assignment: CDR1 SGHRS and CDR2 YFSETQ.